A single sample gave rise to the 4 T cell receptor beta chains below, sequenced in a study of T-cell memory formation after mild COVID-19. TCRdb re-analysed the 5' RACE reads in MiXCR, keeping a single row per CDR3 protein. Found here are about 620,000 distinct CDR3 sequences, roughly 18% of them singletons; the top ten hold more than 10%. Sequencing was performed on PBMCs or a T cell subset sorted from them (not recorded which). These receptors all come from an adult woman who had mild COVID-19 (a few samples of this study predate the infection). Cell type and time point are not known.

The V call is TRBV2, the J call TRBJ2-7; 10 bases map to TRBD2. After removal of 8 bases from V and 6 bases from J, the junction contained 13 bases not matched to a gene. This CDR3 is 15 amino acids long. Per germline, CDR1 SNHLY and CDR2 FYNNEI. The CDR3 sequence is CASRALAGGKGEQYF. The CDR3 DNA follows: TGTGCCAGCCGAGCTTTAGCGGGAGGCAAAGGCGAGCAGTACTTC.

The rearrangement joins TRBV10-3 to TRBJ2-7, with 8 bases lining up with TRBD1. The length of the CDR3 is 18 residues. Per germline, CDR1 ENHRY and CDR2 SYGVKD. J lost 2 bases, V lost 2 bases, and 14 bases had no gene match. The CDR3 nucleotides read TGTGCCATCAGTGAGAATCTTCGGACAGGGAAGGTACCCTACGAGCAGTACTTC. Amino acid sequence: CAISENLRTGKVPYEQYF.

The rearrangement joins TRBV12-3 or TRBV12-4 to TRBJ2-7; D remains unclear. The CDR3 is made up of 15 amino acids. Trimming removed 5 bases from V and 2 bases from J, with 16 bases in between. CDR3 residues: CASSPRGRATYEQYF. Here the CDR3 DNA reads TGTGCCAGCAGTCCGAGAGGACGGGCAACCTACGAGCAGTACTTC.

This rearrangement joins TRBV13 to TRBJ2-3; D possibly corresponds to TRBD1 (5 bases). CDR1 and CDR2 (germline): PRHDT, FYEKMQ (reference sequence). The CDR3 runs to 14 residues. V gave up 3 bases and J gave up 2 bases, with 9 bases separating them. This CDR3 reads CASSFGRDTDTQYF. The DNA for the CDR3 is TGTGCCAGCAGCTTCGGCAGGGACACAGATACGCAGTATTTT.